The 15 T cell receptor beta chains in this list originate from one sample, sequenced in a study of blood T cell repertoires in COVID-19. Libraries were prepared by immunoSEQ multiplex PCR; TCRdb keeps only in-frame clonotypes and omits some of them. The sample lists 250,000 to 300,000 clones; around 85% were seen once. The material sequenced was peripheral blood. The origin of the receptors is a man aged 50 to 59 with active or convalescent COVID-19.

The CDR3 nucleotides read TGTGCCAGCAGTTTATCGGTCGGGGCTTGGGGACTAGCGGGAGCCGGGGAGCTGTTTTTT. Protein sequence: CASSLSVGAWGLAGAGELFF. The chain joins TRBV27 to TRBJ2-2, with 14 bases lining up with TRBD2. CDR1 is MNHEY and CDR2 is SMNVEV in the germline V gene (reference sequence). The J segment lost 6 bases and the V segment lost 0 bases, leaving 12 bases of the junction unmatched. There are 20 residues in the CDR3.

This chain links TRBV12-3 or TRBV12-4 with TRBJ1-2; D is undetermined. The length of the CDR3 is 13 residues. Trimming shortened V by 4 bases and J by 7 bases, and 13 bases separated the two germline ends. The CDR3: CASSSQNLRGYTF. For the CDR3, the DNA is TGTGCCAGCAGTTCCCAAAATCTACGTGGCTACACCTTC.

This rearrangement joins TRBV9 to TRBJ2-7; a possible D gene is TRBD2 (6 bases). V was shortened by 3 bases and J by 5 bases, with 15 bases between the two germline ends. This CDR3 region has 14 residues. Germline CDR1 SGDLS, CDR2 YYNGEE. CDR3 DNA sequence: TGTGCCAGCAGCGCGGGACTTAACGACCACGAGCAGTACTTC. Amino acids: CASSAGLNDHEQYF.

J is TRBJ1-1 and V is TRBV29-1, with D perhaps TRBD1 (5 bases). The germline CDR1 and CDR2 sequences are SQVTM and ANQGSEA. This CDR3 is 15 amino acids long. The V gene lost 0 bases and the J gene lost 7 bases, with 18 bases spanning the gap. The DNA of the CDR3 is TGCAGCGTTGAAGATCGAGGCAGTGGGGCAGGTGAAGCTTTCTTT. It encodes CSVEDRGSGAGEAFF.

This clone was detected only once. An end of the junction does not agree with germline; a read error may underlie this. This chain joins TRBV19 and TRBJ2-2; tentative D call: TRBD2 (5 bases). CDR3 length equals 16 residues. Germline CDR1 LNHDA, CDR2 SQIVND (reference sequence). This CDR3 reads CASSKSKGSIPGEPFF. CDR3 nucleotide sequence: TGTGCCAGTAGTAAATCCAAGGGTAGTATCCCCGGGGAGCCGTTTTTT.

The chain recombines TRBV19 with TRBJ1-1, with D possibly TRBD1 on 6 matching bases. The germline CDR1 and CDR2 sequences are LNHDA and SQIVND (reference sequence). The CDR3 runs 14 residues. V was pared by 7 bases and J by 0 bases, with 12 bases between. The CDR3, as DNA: TGTGCCAGTATAAATAGGACAGTGAACACTGAAGCTTTCTTT. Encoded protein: CASINRTVNTEAFF.

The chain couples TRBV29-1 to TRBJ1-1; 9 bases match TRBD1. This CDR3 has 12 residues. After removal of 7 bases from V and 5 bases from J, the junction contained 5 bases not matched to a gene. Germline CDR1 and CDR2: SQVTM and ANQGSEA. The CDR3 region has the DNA TGCAGCGCGGGACAGGGAGGGACTGAAGCTTTCTTT. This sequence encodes CSAGQGGTEAFF.

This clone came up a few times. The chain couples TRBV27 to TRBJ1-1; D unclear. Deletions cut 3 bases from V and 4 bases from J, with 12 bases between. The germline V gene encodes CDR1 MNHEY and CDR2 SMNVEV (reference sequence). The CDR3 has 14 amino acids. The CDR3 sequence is CASSFGVGSTEAFF. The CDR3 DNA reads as TGTGCCAGCAGTTTCGGGGTCGGGAGCACTGAAGCTTTCTTT.

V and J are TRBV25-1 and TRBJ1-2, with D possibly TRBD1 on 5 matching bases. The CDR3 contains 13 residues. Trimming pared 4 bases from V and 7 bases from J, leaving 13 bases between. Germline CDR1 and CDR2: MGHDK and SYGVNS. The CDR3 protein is CASSGGAPRGYTF. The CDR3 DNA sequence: TGTGCCAGCAGTGGCGGGGCCCCGCGTGGCTACACCTTC.

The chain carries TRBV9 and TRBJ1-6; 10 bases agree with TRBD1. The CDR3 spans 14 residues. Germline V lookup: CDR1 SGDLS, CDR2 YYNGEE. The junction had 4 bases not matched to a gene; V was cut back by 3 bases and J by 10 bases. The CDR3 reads CASSEGQGESPLHF. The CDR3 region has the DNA TGTGCCAGCAGCGAAGGACAGGGGGAATCACCCCTCCACTTT.

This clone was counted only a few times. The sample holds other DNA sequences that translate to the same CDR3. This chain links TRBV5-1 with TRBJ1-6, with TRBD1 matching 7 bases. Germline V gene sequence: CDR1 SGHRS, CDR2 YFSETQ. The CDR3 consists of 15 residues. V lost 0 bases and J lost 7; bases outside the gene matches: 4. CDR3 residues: CASSLGDSNNSPLHF. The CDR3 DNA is TGCGCCAGCAGCTTGGGGGACAGCAACAATTCACCCCTCCACTTT.

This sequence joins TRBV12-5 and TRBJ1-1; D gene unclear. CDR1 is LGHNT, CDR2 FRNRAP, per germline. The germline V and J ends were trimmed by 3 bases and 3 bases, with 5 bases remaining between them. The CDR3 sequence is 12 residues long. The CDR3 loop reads CASGFRYTEAFF. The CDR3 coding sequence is TGTGCTAGTGGTTTCAGGTACACTGAAGCTTTCTTT.

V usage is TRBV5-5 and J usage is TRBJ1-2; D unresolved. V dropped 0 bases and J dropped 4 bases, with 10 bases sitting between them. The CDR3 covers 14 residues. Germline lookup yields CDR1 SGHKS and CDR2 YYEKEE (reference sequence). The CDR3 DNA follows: TGTGCCAGCAGCTTGGGGGCAGGCCTCTATGGCTACACCTTC. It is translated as CASSLGAGLYGYTF.

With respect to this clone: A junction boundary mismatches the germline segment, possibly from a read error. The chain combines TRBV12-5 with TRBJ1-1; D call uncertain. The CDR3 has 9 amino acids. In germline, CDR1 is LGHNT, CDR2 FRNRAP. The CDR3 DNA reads TGTGCTAGTGGTTTCCCGGCAGGTTTT. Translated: CASGFPAGF.

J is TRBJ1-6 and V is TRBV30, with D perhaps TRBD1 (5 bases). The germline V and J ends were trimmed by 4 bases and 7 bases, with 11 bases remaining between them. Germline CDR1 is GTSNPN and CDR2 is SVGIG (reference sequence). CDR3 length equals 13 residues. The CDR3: CAWTGNLNSPLHF. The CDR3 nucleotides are TGTGCCTGGACAGGGAATTTGAATTCACCCCTCCACTTT.